This section outlines one TCR beta chain sequence together with its context. Authors' processing steps: Estimation of nucleated cell counts was performed using reference gene primer amplification. The repertoire was sequenced with immunoSEQ multiplex PCR; TCRdb's copy has only in-frame clones and lacks some. V and J calls plus clone size are reproduced from that table; the DNA served to infer D and trimming. This sample has some 80,000 clones, with roughly 90% found just once. The sample comes from a study of blood T cell repertoires in COVID-19. Study as a whole: Both acute and convalescent COVID-19 samples were obtained from the United States, Italy and Spain. In each case, the material was cDNA or gDNA derived from T cells, B-cell-depleted T cells, or PBMCs.

This sequence originates from a human donor in a cohort sampled during active COVID-19. Source material: peripheral blood.

The CDR3 nucleotides are TGTGCCAGCAGTAGGGGGGGTGAGCAGTTCTTC. Protein product: CASSRGGEQFF. The gene calls are TRBV12-3 or TRBV12-4 and TRBJ2-1; weak D call: TRBD2 (7 bases). V gave up 5 bases and J gave up 9 bases, with 8 bases separating them. The CDR3 has 11 residues.